This T cell receptor (beta chain) appears in the sequencing data of a study of beta chain features in type 1 diabetes. Study information: On cell yields, gender and age, patients and healthy donors were similar.

Sorting of CD4+ naive, central memory, regulatory and stem cell-like memory cells was performed via CD45RO/CCR7/CD25/CD127/CD95/CD27. This CDR3 region has 11 residues. V was cut by 1 base and J by 7 bases, with 7 bases left in between. In germline, CDR1 is DFQATT, CDR2 SNEGSKA (reference sequence). Every isolated RNA sample was fully reverse transcribed, so sequencing captured expressed TCRB transcripts. Profiling relied on immunoSEQ multiplex PCR, and the TCRdb table lists in-frame clones only, not all of them. This table holds 240,000 or so clones, about 25% found once. The sequence was collected from a man aged 30 to 39 in good health. The chain uses TRBV20-1 and TRBJ1-2, with D hard to call. Sequencing was carried out using central memory CD4+ T cells from blood. Here the CDR3 DNA reads TGCAGTGCTAGAGTAAATCCTGGCTACACCTTC. It specifies CSARVNPGYTF.